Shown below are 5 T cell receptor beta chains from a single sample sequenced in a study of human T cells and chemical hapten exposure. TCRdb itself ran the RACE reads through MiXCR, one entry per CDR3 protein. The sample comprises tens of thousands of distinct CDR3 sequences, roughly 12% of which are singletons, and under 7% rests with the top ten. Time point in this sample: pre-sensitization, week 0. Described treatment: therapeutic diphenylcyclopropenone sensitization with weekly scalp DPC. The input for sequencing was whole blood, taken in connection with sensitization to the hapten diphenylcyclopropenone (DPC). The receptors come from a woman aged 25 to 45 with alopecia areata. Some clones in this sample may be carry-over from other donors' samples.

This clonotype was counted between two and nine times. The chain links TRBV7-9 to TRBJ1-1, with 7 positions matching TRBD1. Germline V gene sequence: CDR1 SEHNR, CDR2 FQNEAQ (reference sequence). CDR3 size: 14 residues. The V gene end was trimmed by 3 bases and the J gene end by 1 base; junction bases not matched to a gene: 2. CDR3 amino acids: CASSLGTANTEAFF. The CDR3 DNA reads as TGTGCCAGCAGCTTGGGGACAGCGAACACTGAAGCTTTCTTT.

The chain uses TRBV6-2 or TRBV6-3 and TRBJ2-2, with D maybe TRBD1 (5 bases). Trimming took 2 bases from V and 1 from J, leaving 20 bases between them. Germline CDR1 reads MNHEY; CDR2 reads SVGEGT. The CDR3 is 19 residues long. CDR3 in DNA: TGTGCCAGCAGTTACCCCGAATGGGGTTACAGGAGGAACACCGGGGAGCTGTTTTTT. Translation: CASSYPEWGYRRNTGELFF.

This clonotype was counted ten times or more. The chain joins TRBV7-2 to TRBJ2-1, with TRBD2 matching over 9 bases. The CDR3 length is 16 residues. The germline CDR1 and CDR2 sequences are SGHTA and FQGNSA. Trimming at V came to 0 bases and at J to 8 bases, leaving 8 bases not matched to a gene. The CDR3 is CASSLAAGGPWDEQFF. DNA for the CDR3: TGTGCCAGCAGCTTAGCGGCGGGAGGGCCTTGGGATGAGCAGTTCTTC.

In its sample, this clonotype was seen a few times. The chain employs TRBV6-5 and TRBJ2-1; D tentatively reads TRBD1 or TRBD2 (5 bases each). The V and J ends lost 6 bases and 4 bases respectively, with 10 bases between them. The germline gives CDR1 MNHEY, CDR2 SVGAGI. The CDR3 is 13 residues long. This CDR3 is CASRGDGYNEQFF. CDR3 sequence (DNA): TGTGCCAGCAGAGGGGACGGGTACAATGAGCAGTTCTTC.

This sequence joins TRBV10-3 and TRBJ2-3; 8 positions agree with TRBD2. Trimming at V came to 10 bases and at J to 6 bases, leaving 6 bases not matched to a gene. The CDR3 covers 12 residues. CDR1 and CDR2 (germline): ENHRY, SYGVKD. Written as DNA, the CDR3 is TGTGCCACTTCCGGGGGGGAGGATACGCAGTATTTT. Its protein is CATSGGEDTQYF.